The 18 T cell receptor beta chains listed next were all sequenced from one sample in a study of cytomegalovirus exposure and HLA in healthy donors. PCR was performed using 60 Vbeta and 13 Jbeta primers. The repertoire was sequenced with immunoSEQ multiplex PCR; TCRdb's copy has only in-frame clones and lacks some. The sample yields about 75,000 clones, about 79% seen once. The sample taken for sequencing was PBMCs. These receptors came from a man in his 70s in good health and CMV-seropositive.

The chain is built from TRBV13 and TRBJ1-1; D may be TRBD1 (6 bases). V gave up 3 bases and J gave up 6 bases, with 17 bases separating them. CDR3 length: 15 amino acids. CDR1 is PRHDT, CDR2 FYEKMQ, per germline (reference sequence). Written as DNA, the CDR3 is TGTGCCAGCAGCTTCCTCCAACGGGGGGGGCCTGAAGCTTTCTTT. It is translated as CASSFLQRGGPEAFF.

CDR3: CASSISGGNTDTQYF. The CDR3 coding sequence is TGTGCCAGCAGTATTAGCGGGGGGAACACAGATACGCAGTATTTT. The V and J genes are TRBV9 and TRBJ2-3, with TRBD2 identical over 10 bases. Looked up from germline, CDR1 is SGDLS and CDR2 is YYNGEE. The V segment lost 5 bases and the J segment 2 bases; nucleotides outside the gene matches: 5. There are 15 residues in the CDR3.

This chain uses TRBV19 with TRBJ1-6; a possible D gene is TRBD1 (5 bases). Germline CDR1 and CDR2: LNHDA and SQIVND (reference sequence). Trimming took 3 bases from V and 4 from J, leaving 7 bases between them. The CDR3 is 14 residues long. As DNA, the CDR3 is TGTGCCAGTAGTATGGCAGGGTATAATTCACCCCTCCACTTT. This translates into CASSMAGYNSPLHF.

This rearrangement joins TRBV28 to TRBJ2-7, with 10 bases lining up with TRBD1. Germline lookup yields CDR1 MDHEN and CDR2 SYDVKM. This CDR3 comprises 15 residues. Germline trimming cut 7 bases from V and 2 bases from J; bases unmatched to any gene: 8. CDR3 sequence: CASNKPGTGAYEQYF. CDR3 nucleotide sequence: TGTGCCAGCAACAAACCCGGGACAGGGGCCTACGAGCAGTACTTC. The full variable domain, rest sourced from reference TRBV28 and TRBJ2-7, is DVKVTQSSRYLVKRTGEKVFLECVQDMDHENMFWYRQDPGLGLRLIYFSYDVKMKEKGDIPEGYSVSREKKERFSLILESASTNQTSMYLCASNKPGTGAYEQYFGPGTRLTVT.

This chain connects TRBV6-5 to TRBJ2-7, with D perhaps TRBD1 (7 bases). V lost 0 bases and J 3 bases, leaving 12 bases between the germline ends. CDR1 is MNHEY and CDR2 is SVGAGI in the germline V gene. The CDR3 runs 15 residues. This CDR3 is CASSYSGGQHYEQYF. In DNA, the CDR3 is TGTGCCAGCAGTTACTCGGGGGGACAGCACTACGAGCAGTACTTC.

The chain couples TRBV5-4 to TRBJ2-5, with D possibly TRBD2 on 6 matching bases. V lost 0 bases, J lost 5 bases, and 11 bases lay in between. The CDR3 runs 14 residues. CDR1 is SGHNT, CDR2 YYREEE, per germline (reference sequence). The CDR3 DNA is TGTGCCAGCAGCTTGGTTGGGGGGACTGAGACCCAGTACTTC. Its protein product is CASSLVGGTETQYF.

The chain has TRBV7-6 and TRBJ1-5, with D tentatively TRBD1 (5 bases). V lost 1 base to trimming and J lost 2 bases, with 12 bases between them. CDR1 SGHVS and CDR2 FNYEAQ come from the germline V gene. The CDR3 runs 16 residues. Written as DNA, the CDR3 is TGTGCCAGCAGCTTAGGGACACCGGCCGGCAATCAGCCCCAGCATTTT. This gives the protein CASSLGTPAGNQPQHF.

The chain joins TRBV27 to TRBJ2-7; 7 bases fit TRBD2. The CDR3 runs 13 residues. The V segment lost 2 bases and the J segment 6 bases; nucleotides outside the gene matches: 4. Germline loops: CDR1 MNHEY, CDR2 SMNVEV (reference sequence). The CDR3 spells CASSLGRGPEQYF. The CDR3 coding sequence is TGTGCCAGCAGTTTAGGGAGGGGACCCGAGCAGTACTTC.

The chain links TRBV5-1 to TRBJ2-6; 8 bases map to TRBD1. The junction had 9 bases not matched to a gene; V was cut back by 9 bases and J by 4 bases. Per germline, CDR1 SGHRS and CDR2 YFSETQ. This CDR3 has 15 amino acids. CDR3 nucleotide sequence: TGCGCCACCAGACAGGGGTCGGGAGGGGCCAACGTCCTGACTTTC. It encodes CATRQGSGGANVLTF.

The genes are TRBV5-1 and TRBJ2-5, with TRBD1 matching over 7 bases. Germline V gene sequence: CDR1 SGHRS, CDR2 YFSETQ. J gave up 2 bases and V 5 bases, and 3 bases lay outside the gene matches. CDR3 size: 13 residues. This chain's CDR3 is CASRQTGQETQYF. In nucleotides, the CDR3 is TGCGCCAGCAGACAGACAGGGCAAGAGACCCAGTACTTC.

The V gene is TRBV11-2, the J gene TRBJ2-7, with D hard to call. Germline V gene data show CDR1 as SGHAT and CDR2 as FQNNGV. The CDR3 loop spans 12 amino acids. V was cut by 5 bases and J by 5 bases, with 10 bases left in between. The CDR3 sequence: CASSPGFNEQYF. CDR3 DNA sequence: TGTGCCAGCAGCCCCGGGTTCAACGAGCAGTACTTC.

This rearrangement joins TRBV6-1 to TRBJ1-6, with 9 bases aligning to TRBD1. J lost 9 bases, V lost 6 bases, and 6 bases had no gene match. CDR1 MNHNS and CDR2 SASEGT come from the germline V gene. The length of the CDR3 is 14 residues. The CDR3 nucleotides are TGTGCCAGCAGACTGGGACAGGGTATTTCACCCCTCCACTTT. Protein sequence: CASRLGQGISPLHF.

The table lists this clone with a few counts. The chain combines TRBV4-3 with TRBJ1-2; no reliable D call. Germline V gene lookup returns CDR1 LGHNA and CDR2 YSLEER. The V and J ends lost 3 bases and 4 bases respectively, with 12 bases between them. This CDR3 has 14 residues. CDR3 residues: CASSQATEGYGYTF. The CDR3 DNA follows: TGCGCCAGCAGCCAGGCAACAGAAGGCTATGGCTACACCTTC.

CDR3 region: CASSPGPQETQYF. CDR3 DNA: TGCGCCAGCAGCCCAGGGCCCCAAGAGACCCAGTACTTC. The chain joins TRBV10-1 to TRBJ2-5; D may be TRBD1 (5 bases). CDR3 length equals 13 residues. With 6 bases removed from V and 1 base from J, the gap between germline ends came to 9 bases. CDR1 WNHNN and CDR2 SYGVQD come from the germline V gene (reference sequence).

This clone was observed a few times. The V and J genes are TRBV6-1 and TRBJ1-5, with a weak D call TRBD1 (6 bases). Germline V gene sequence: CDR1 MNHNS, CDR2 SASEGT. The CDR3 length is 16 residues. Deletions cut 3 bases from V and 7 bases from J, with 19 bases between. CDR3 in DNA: TGTGCCAGCAGTGAGTGGCGGACAGTAGGTTGCCAGCCCCAGCATTTT. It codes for CASSEWRTVGCQPQHF.

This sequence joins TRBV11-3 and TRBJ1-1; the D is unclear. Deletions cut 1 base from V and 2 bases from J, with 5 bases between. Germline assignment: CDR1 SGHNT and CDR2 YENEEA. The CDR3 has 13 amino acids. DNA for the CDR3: TGTGCCAGCAGCTTAGCGGGTAACACTGAAGCTTTCTTT. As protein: CASSLAGNTEAFF.

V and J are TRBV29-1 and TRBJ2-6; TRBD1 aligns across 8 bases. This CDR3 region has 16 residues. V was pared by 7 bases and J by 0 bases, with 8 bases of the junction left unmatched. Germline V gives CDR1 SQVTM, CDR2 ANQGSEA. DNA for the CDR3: TGCAGCGCATGGACAGGGCCCACCTCTGGGGCCAACGTCCTGACTTTC. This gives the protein CSAWTGPTSGANVLTF.

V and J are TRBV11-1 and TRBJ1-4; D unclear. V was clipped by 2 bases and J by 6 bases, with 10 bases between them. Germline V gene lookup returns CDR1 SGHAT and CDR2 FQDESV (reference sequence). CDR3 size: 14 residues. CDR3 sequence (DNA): TGTGCCAGCAGCTTACGGCAGGATGATGAAAAACTGTTTTTT. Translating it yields CASSLRQDDEKLFF.